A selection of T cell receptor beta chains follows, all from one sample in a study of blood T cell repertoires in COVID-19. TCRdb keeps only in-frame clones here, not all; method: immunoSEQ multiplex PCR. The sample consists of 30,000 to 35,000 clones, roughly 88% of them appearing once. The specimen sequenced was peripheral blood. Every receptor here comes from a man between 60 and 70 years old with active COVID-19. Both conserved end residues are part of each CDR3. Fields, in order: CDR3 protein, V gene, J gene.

CDR3 protein: CASSHRQGIYEQYF
V gene: TRBV4-1
J gene: TRBJ2-7

CDR3 protein: CASSFGMVGANQPQHF
V gene: TRBV5-8
J gene: TRBJ1-5

CDR3 protein: CASSNGLAEVTDTQYF
V gene: TRBV5-4
J gene: TRBJ2-3

CDR3 protein: CASSFGVSNQPQHF
V gene: TRBV18
J gene: TRBJ1-5

CDR3 protein: CASSLGKTQETQYF
V gene: TRBV5-6
J gene: TRBJ2-5

CDR3 protein: CASRMGLAGAYEQYF
V gene: TRBV3-1/TRBV3-2
J gene: TRBJ2-7

CDR3 protein: CASRGLGTDTQYF
V gene: TRBV14
J gene: TRBJ2-3

CDR3 protein: CASSFGLADEQYF
V gene: TRBV7-3
J gene: TRBJ2-7

CDR3 protein: CAWSRQGYEQYF
V gene: TRBV30
J gene: TRBJ2-7

CDR3 protein: CASSLQLAPVTYNEQFF
V gene: TRBV7-9
J gene: TRBJ2-1

CDR3 protein: CASSTRTGRLARGANVLTF
V gene: TRBV5-1
J gene: TRBJ2-6

CDR3 protein: CASSLVLEGQYF
V gene: TRBV5-5
J gene: TRBJ2-4

CDR3 protein: CAISEPPGGLAGEAQETQYF
V gene: TRBV10-3
J gene: TRBJ2-5

CDR3 protein: CAIMFRLAANEQFF
V gene: TRBV10-3
J gene: TRBJ2-1

CDR3 protein: CASSPPRPQAYEQYF
V gene: TRBV6-5
J gene: TRBJ2-7

CDR3 protein: CASSPILAGGYNEQFF
V gene: TRBV11-1
J gene: TRBJ2-1

CDR3 protein: CSVEGRDYEQYF
V gene: TRBV29-1
J gene: TRBJ2-7

CDR3 protein: CASSLAPGGVPGNTIYF
V gene: TRBV5-1
J gene: TRBJ1-3

CDR3 protein: CASSISGRVGDTQYF
V gene: TRBV19
J gene: TRBJ2-3

CDR3 protein: CASSATGGKNTEAFF
V gene: TRBV14
J gene: TRBJ1-1

CDR3 protein: CASSSGRGQIGETQYF
V gene: TRBV5-8
J gene: TRBJ2-5

CDR3 protein: CASSLEAGSYNEQFF
V gene: TRBV5-1
J gene: TRBJ2-1

CDR3 protein: CASRPLTSQETQYF
V gene: TRBV6-5
J gene: TRBJ2-5

CDR3 protein: CASSDVGGSTDTQYF
V gene: TRBV25-1
J gene: TRBJ2-3

CDR3 protein: CASSLYEGKTYEQYF
V gene: TRBV5-8
J gene: TRBJ2-7

CDR3 protein: CASSLTGETQYF
V gene: TRBV6-6
J gene: TRBJ2-5

CDR3 protein: CSASGGPGTSSYEQYF
V gene: TRBV20-1
J gene: TRBJ2-7

CDR3 protein: CASSGTTGEETQYF
V gene: TRBV21-1
J gene: TRBJ2-5

CDR3 protein: CASGPGTGKSGANVLTF
V gene: TRBV27
J gene: TRBJ2-6

CDR3 protein: CASSLARGLPQHF
V gene: TRBV7-2
J gene: TRBJ1-5

CDR3 protein: CASSPVTVGGYTF
V gene: TRBV18
J gene: TRBJ1-2

CDR3 protein: CATSRVRRGTDTQYF
V gene: TRBV15
J gene: TRBJ2-3

CDR3 protein: CASSYFGFWTSGRSSYEQYF
V gene: TRBV6-2/TRBV6-3
J gene: TRBJ2-7

CDR3 protein: CASSETGQGNIQYF
V gene: TRBV25-1
J gene: TRBJ2-4

CDR3 protein: CASSLAGGGGRDEQYF
V gene: TRBV5-4
J gene: TRBJ2-7

CDR3 protein: CASSGRENQPQHF
V gene: TRBV6-5
J gene: TRBJ1-5

CDR3 protein: CASSRLPPGQNNEQFF
V gene: TRBV18
J gene: TRBJ2-1

CDR3 protein: CAIKGGSTDTQYF
V gene: TRBV10-3
J gene: TRBJ2-3

CDR3 protein: CASSLDSNEQFF
V gene: TRBV11-3
J gene: TRBJ2-1

CDR3 protein: CASSFLEGADTEAFF
V gene: TRBV28
J gene: TRBJ1-1

CDR3 protein: CASSPGGSSGNTIYF
V gene: TRBV5-1
J gene: TRBJ1-3

CDR3 protein: CASSISVTPYIETQYF
V gene: TRBV19
J gene: TRBJ2-5

CDR3 protein: CASSSTSGTYEQYF
V gene: TRBV11-2
J gene: TRBJ2-7

CDR3 protein: CASRGSSYEQYF
V gene: TRBV2
J gene: TRBJ2-7

CDR3 protein: CSVQTKWDEQFF
V gene: TRBV29-1
J gene: TRBJ2-1